These 32 T cell receptor beta chains were all obtained from the same sample, sequenced in a study of blood T cell repertoires in COVID-19. Sequenced by immunoSEQ multiplex PCR; TCRdb stores in-frame clones only, minus some. The table includes 160,000 or so clones, 80% to 90% detected once. Material for sequencing was PBMCs or T cells enriched from blood (not recorded which). The receptors derive from a woman in her fifties or sixties who had recovered from COVID-19.

The chain couples TRBV5-1 to TRBJ1-6; D is perhaps TRBD1 (5 bases). This CDR3 has 14 residues. Germline V gives CDR1 SGHRS, CDR2 YFSETQ. The V end was cut by 2 bases, the J end by 11 bases, with 14 bases between. The CDR3 protein is CASSFETGKTPLHF. CDR3 nucleotide sequence: TGCGCCAGCAGCTTCGAAACAGGAAAAACACCCCTCCACTTT.

This chain joins TRBV10-1 and TRBJ2-1, with 9 bases lining up with TRBD1. CDR1 and CDR2 from the germline V gene are WNHNN and SYGVQD (reference sequence). J lost 12 bases, V lost 9 bases, and 9 bases had no gene match. The CDR3 has 12 residues. CDR3 coding DNA: TGCGCCAGACGGACAGGGGACCCTGCGCAGTTCTTC. This gives the protein CARRTGDPAQFF.

This chain connects TRBV11-2 to TRBJ1-6, with D tentatively TRBD1 (6 bases). Germline CDR1 SGHAT, CDR2 FQNNGV. CDR3 length: 15 residues. The V gene lost 5 bases and the J gene lost 7 bases, with 15 bases spanning the gap. The CDR3 nucleotides are TGTGCCAGCAGCATACAGGGTAGTCCAAATTCACCCCTCCACTTT. The encoded protein is CASSIQGSPNSPLHF.

This chain links TRBV7-6 with TRBJ2-7; the match to TRBD1 covers 9 bases. From germline, CDR1 is SGHVS and CDR2 FNYEAQ. This CDR3 contains 13 residues. J was trimmed by 5 bases and V by 5 bases; bases with no gene match: 4. The CDR3, as DNA: TGTGCCAGCAGCCCCCGGGACAGGGACGAGCAGTACTTC. Protein: CASSPRDRDEQYF.

The chain combines TRBV20-1 with TRBJ1-1; D gene unclear. V lost 6 bases, J lost 7 bases, and 12 bases lay in between. Germline CDR1 is DFQATT and CDR2 is SNEGSKA (reference sequence). This CDR3 comprises 11 residues. The CDR3 DNA sequence: TGCAGTGCCGACACGCGTTTTGAAGCTTTCTTT. It specifies CSADTRFEAFF.

The chain recombines TRBV7-9 with TRBJ2-4; D might be TRBD2 (5 bases). The germline gives CDR1 SEHNR, CDR2 FQNEAQ (reference sequence). This CDR3 is built from 16 residues. Trimming shortened V by 5 bases and J by 0 bases, and 14 bases separated the two germline ends. This CDR3 reads CASSQTSSSAKNIQYF. For the CDR3, the DNA is TGTGCCAGCAGCCAAACTAGTTCCTCAGCCAAAAACATTCAGTACTTC.

V gene TRBV6-5 combines with J gene TRBJ2-7; no clear D. The length of the CDR3 is 13 residues. Looked up from germline, CDR1 is MNHEY and CDR2 is SVGAGI. The germline V and J ends were trimmed by 2 bases and 2 bases, with 7 bases remaining between them. The CDR3 loop is CASSYGQTYEQYF. CDR3 DNA: TGTGCCAGCAGTTACGGTCAGACCTACGAGCAGTACTTC.

The chain links TRBV28 to TRBJ2-7; D might be TRBD2 (5 bases). Between the trimmed V and J ends, which lost 6 bases and 2 bases, there was a span of 8 bases. Germline values: CDR1 MDHEN, CDR2 SYDVKM. This CDR3 contains 12 residues. CDR3 protein: CASSAGTYEQYF. CDR3 in DNA: TGTGCCAGCAGCGCCGGGACCTACGAGCAGTACTTC.

The V and J genes are TRBV27 and TRBJ2-7; 7 nucleotides line up with TRBD1. There are 13 residues in the CDR3. Per the germline V gene, CDR1 is MNHEY and CDR2 is SMNVEV (reference sequence). V lost 6 bases to trimming and J lost 6 bases; unmatched junction nucleotides: 8. The CDR3 reads CASSMTGSLEQYF. The CDR3 bases are TGTGCCAGCAGCATGACAGGGAGTCTCGAGCAGTACTTC.

This sequence joins TRBV11-3 and TRBJ2-7; D unclear. CDR3 size: 14 residues. Trimming took off 3 bases at V and 2 bases at J, with 11 bases between the two ends. The germline gives CDR1 SGHNT, CDR2 YENEEA. The CDR3 loop reads CASSFNSGTYEQYF. CDR3 bases: TGTGCCAGCAGCTTCAATAGTGGTACCTACGAGCAGTACTTC. Filled out from reference TRBV11-3 and TRBJ2-7, the complete variable domain reads EAGVVQSPRYKIIEKKQPVAFWCNPISGHNTLYWYLQNLGQGPELLIRYENEEAVDDSQLPKDRFSAERLKGVDSTLKIQPAELGDSAVYLCASSFNSGTYEQYFGPGTRLTVT.

This clone showed up just a few times. The V gene is TRBV7-9, the J gene TRBJ2-7, with 9 nucleotides matching TRBD1. This CDR3 region has 14 residues. The junction had 4 bases not matched to a gene; V was cut back by 5 bases and J by 2 bases. Germline loops: CDR1 SEHNR, CDR2 FQNEAQ (reference sequence). The CDR3 DNA follows: TGTGCCAGCAGCACGACAGGGGGAGCCTACGAGCAGTACTTC. Residues: CASSTTGGAYEQYF.

Here the CDR3 DNA reads TGTGCCAGCTCACCACAAGGACAGGCCTACGAGCAGTACTTC. Protein product: CASSPQGQAYEQYF. This rearrangement joins TRBV18 to TRBJ2-7; 7 bases are a match to TRBD1. Looked up from germline, CDR1 is KGHSH and CDR2 is LQKENI. V lost 1 base and J lost 2; bases outside the gene matches: 2. The CDR3 contains 14 residues. The variable domain in full, completed from reference TRBV18 and TRBJ2-7, reads NAGVMQNPRHLVRRRGQEARLRCSPMKGHSHVYWYRQLPEEGLKFMVYLQKENIIDESGMPKERFSAEFPKEGPSILRIQQVVRGDSAAYFCASSPQGQAYEQYFGPGTRLTVT.

The V gene is TRBV9, the J gene TRBJ2-7; weak D call: TRBD2 (6 bases). The CDR3 length is 17 residues. V shed 4 bases and J shed 7 bases, with 27 bases lying between them. Germline values: CDR1 SGDLS, CDR2 YYNGEE. CDR3 residues: CASSIKGPGLFSQEQYF. The CDR3 nucleotides read TGTGCCAGCAGCATAAAGGGTCCGGGACTTTTCTCTCAGGAGCAGTACTTC.

The chain employs TRBV3-1 (or the pseudogene TRBV3-2) and TRBJ1-2, with D perhaps TRBD1 (6 bases). The CDR3 covers 14 residues. V was trimmed by 1 base and J by 6 bases, leaving 12 bases between them. Germline CDR1 reads LGHDT; CDR2 reads YNNKEL (reference sequence). In DNA, the CDR3 is TGTGCCAGCAGCCAAGGTTCGGGGGGCAATGGCTACACCTTC. Protein product: CASSQGSGGNGYTF.

The rearrangement joins TRBV3-1 (or the pseudogene TRBV3-2) to TRBJ1-1; 9 positions match TRBD1. The V gene end was trimmed by 7 bases and the J gene end by 4 bases; junction bases not matched to a gene: 7. The CDR3 has 14 amino acids. Looked up from germline, CDR1 is LGHDT and CDR2 is YNNKEL (reference sequence). Here the CDR3 DNA reads TGTGCCAGCACCGGGACAGGGAGGGTCACTGAAGCTTTCTTT. It specifies CASTGTGRVTEAFF.

The sample holds one count of this clone. V is TRBV7-2 and J is TRBJ1-4, with D perhaps matching TRBD1 (6 bases). V lost 5 bases and J 8 bases, leaving 15 bases between the germline ends. Germline CDR1 and CDR2: SGHTA and FQGNSA. The CDR3 has 14 amino acids. Written as DNA, the CDR3 is TGTGCCAGCAGCCCCGGACAGCCCTACGAAAAACTGTTTTTT. This gives the protein CASSPGQPYEKLFF.

Here the CDR3 reads CASRGLGNTGELFF. DNA of the CDR3: TGTGCCAGCCGAGGGCTAGGGAACACCGGGGAGCTGTTTTTT. This chain links TRBV7-2 with TRBJ2-2, with TRBD2 as a possible D gene (5 bases). The CDR3 runs 14 residues. Trimming shortened V by 8 bases and J by 1 base, and 11 bases separated the two germline ends. Per the germline V gene, CDR1 is SGHTA and CDR2 is FQGNSA.

This chain connects TRBV28 to TRBJ1-1; D is unresolved. From germline, CDR1 is MDHEN and CDR2 SYDVKM. Between the trimmed V and J ends, which lost 1 base and 4 bases, there was a span of 7 bases. The CDR3 extends over 13 amino acids. In DNA form, the CDR3 reads TGTGCCAGCAGTTTATCAGGCGTCACTGAAGCTTTCTTT. Protein product: CASSLSGVTEAFF.

This clone showed up just a few times. The rearrangement uses TRBV9 and TRBJ2-3; 11 positions agree with TRBD2. The ends lost 4 bases at V and 5 bases at J; junction bases unmatched: 6. The CDR3 has 15 amino acids. In germline, CDR1 is SGDLS, CDR2 YYNGEE. The CDR3 region is CASSPLAGGIDTQYF. In DNA form, the CDR3 reads TGTGCCAGCAGCCCATTAGCGGGGGGGATAGATACGCAGTATTTT.

Ten or more counts support this clone. The V call is TRBV5-4, the J call TRBJ2-7; the match to TRBD2 covers 9 bases. Germline V gene lookup returns CDR1 SGHNT and CDR2 YYREEE (reference sequence). J gave up 4 bases and V 0 bases, and 5 bases lay outside the gene matches. There are 15 residues in the CDR3. CDR3 loop: CASSLGGRDEYEQYF. The DNA of the CDR3 is TGTGCCAGCAGCTTGGGCGGGAGGGACGAATACGAGCAGTACTTC.

This clone was observed a single time. CDR3 sequence (DNA): TGTGCCAGCAGTTTAGCAGATCAGCCCCAGCATTTT. Protein: CASSLADQPQHF. The chain has TRBV28 and TRBJ1-5; D remains ambiguous. V lost 2 bases to trimming and J lost 5 bases, with 4 bases between them. Germline-derived CDR1 and CDR2 are MDHEN and SYDVKM. The length of the CDR3 is 12 residues.

J is TRBJ1-1 and V is TRBV6-6, with a tentative D call TRBD1 (6 bases). Trimming shortened V by 2 bases and J by 1 base, and 14 bases separated the two germline ends. The V gene's germline CDR1 is MNHNY and CDR2 SVGAGI (reference sequence). The CDR3 runs to 16 residues. The CDR3 loop reads CASSYGGTGRNTEAFF. The CDR3 coding sequence is TGTGCCAGCAGTTACGGAGGAACAGGGAGGAACACTGAAGCTTTCTTT.

The table lists this clone with a few counts. The rearrangement links TRBV28 to TRBJ2-7, with 8 bases that match TRBD1. There are 12 residues in the CDR3. V lost 9 bases and J lost 3; bases outside the gene matches: 4. Looked up from germline, CDR1 is MDHEN and CDR2 is SYDVKM. Here the CDR3 reads CASRQGIYEQYF. The CDR3 coding sequence is TGTGCCAGTAGACAGGGGATCTACGAGCAGTACTTC.

V usage is TRBV2 and J usage is TRBJ2-3; tentative D call: TRBD2 (5 bases). In germline, CDR1 is SNHLY, CDR2 FYNNEI. The CDR3 is 15 amino acids. V was shortened by 8 bases and J by 2 bases, with 17 bases between the two germline ends. This chain's CDR3 is CASGSYVGFTDTQYF. The CDR3 bases are TGTGCCAGCGGGAGCTATGTAGGGTTCACAGATACGCAGTATTTT. Full variable domain (remainder filled in from reference TRBV2 and TRBJ2-3): EPEVTQTPSHQVTQMGQEVILRCVPISNHLYFYWYRQILGQKVEFLVSFYNNEISEKSEIFDDQFSVERPDGSNFTLKIRSTKLEDSAMYFCASGSYVGFTDTQYFGPGTRLTVL.

The chain carries TRBV28 and TRBJ2-7; 9 bases map to TRBD2. Germline assignment: CDR1 MDHEN and CDR2 SYDVKM. J lost 4 bases, V lost 4 bases, and 11 bases had no gene match. This CDR3 has 16 amino acids. In DNA, the CDR3 is TGTGCCAGCAGTTCTTTTAGCGGGAGACTTGCTTACGAGCAGTACTTC. The encoded protein is CASSSFSGRLAYEQYF.

The chain is built from TRBV20-1 and TRBJ1-6; 7 positions agree with TRBD1. The CDR3 contains 13 residues. Germline CDR1 is DFQATT and CDR2 is SNEGSKA (reference sequence). J gave up 7 bases and V 3 bases, and 3 bases lay outside the gene matches. The chain's CDR3 is CSASEGGNSPLHF. The DNA for the CDR3 is TGCAGTGCTAGTGAAGGGGGCAATTCACCCCTCCACTTT.

This chain connects TRBV12-1 to TRBJ1-2. TRBV12-1 is a recognized pseudogene. This CDR3 comprises 13 residues. CDR3 sequence (DNA): TGTGCCAGCAGCTTAACGGGAAACTATGGCTACACCTTC. It translates to CASSLTGNYGYTF.

This chain links TRBV28 with TRBJ2-1, with 10 nucleotides matching TRBD1. Germline lookup yields CDR1 MDHEN and CDR2 SYDVKM. The V gene end was trimmed by 6 bases and the J gene end by 8 bases; junction bases not matched to a gene: 13. This CDR3 comprises 16 residues. The DNA of the CDR3 is TGTGCCAGCAGCCTACTGGGACAGGGGAGACGGGATGAGCAGTTCTTC. It encodes CASSLLGQGRRDEQFF.

In its sample, this clone was seen once. The chain links TRBV3-1 (or the pseudogene TRBV3-2) to TRBJ2-7, with D unclear. Between the trimmed V and J ends, which lost 2 bases and 0 bases, there was a span of 2 bases. This CDR3 contains 12 residues. Germline V CDR1 and CDR2: LGHDT, YNNKEL (reference sequence). The CDR3 region is CASSQLSYEQYF. The CDR3 DNA reads as TGTGCCAGCAGCCAACTCTCCTACGAGCAGTACTTC.

The chain joins TRBV19 to TRBJ2-1, with 9 bases that match TRBD1. After removal of 3 bases from V and 5 bases from J, the junction contained 23 bases not matched to a gene. The CDR3 is 21 amino acids. Germline-derived CDR1 and CDR2 are LNHDA and SQIVND (reference sequence). The CDR3 nucleotides read TGTGCCAGTAGTATTTACCCAAGGGACAGGGTCCTCCCCCTCCGTGACAATGAGCAGTTCTTC. As protein: CASSIYPRDRVLPLRDNEQFF.

The V and J genes are TRBV5-4 and TRBJ2-5; no clear D. The V and J ends lost 0 bases and 5 bases respectively, with 11 bases between them. The germline V gene encodes CDR1 SGHNT and CDR2 YYREEE (reference sequence). The CDR3 runs to 14 residues. The CDR3 protein is CASSLGAGRETQYF. CDR3 coding DNA: TGTGCCAGCAGCTTGGGGGCAGGTCGCGAGACCCAGTACTTC.

V and J are TRBV6-5 and TRBJ2-2, with TRBD2 matching 7 bases. J was trimmed by 6 bases and V by 5 bases; bases with no gene match: 3. Germline V gene lookup returns CDR1 MNHEY and CDR2 SVGAGI. The CDR3 loop spans 13 amino acids. CDR3 DNA sequence: TGTGCCAGCAGTCTTCGGGGGGCCGGGGAGCTGTTTTTT. It translates to CASSLRGAGELFF.